This paragraph reports one TCR beta chain. The data belong to a study of T cell responses to AZD1222 COVID-19 vaccine. Sequencing was performed with immunoSEQ multiplex PCR; in TCRdb, only in-frame clones are kept and a portion is missing. This sample yields about 220,000 clones, of which about 93% are seen a single time; 1% belongs to the top ten. Trimming took off 2 bases at V and 2 bases at J, with 7 bases between the two ends. Germline V CDR1 and CDR2: LNHNV, YYDKDF (reference sequence). This CDR3 comprises 14 residues. The sample in question was peripheral blood, obtained on day 0 of MenACWY control vaccination. The V gene is TRBV15, the J gene TRBJ1-3; D gene uncertain. This TCR was sampled from an adult in good health. CDR3 sequence reads: CATSRFFTGNTIYF. The CDR3 DNA follows: TGTGCCACCAGCAGATTCTTCACTGGAAACACCATATATTTT.